These T cell receptor beta chains were read from a single sample in a study of T cell responses to AZD1222 COVID-19 vaccine. Data came from immunoSEQ multiplex PCR; TCRdb stores just in-frame clones and leaves some out. This table holds 120,000 to 150,000 clones, approximately 93% found once. The sequencing used peripheral blood, collected on day 0 of MenACWY control vaccination. These receptors all stem from an adult in good health. The conserved cysteine and the conserved F or W are not part of the CDR3 here.

V	CDR3
TRBV19	ASSSLRDRYSSSYNEQF
TRBV30	AWSPSLPSYNQPQH
TRBV9	ASSGSGGGVEAF
TRBV6-5	ASSYLPGAGELF
TRBV6-5	ASSYSTQGEGIQY
TRBV5-1	ASTGGGPGNTIY
TRBV27	ASSFYGVAGSNEQF
TRBV5-1	ASSLDGDYEQY
TRBV28	ASSLPQNTEAF
TRBV10-2	ASSEPGQGYEQY
TRBV28	ASSFSGRVAYGYT
TRBV19	ASSIVQDSNQPQH
TRBV9	ASSPPSGTEAF
TRBV2	ASRAAGIRYT
TRBV2	ASSGGLPRGSSPLH
TRBV9	ASSARSDNSPLH
TRBV5-1	ASSLAFNTDTQY
TRBV19	ASSGSGEETQY
TRBV27	ASSRTVGAYEQY
TRBV2	ASSGLRRDPIY
TRBV4-1	ASSQETDRISGANVLT
TRBV4-1	ASSQGNIGVLMTDTQY
TRBV25-1	ASSEGTASGNTIY
TRBV7-9	ASSRAGEKLF
TRBV14	ASSRLVPSDTQY
TRBV4-2	ASSPRTVSTDTQY
TRBV6-2/TRBV6-3	ASSSQGRGNQPQH
TRBV27	ASSSRPDGGGETQY
TRBV7-8	ASSLAGGQPQH
TRBV5-1	ASSLGQEETQY
TRBV6-1	ASSELQGETQY
TRBV6-6	ASSQQAYTEAF
TRBV11-2	ASSPRLAGGRNEQF
TRBV12-3/TRBV12-4	ASSFVGSGYT
TRBV19	ASSIWDRASRKGNTEAF
TRBV7-2	ASSLPDSLRF
TRBV28	ASSSQGQGRYGYT
TRBV16	ASSLIGRDGYT
TRBV5-6	ASSLIQGATNEKLF
TRBV2	ASSERTDQETQY
TRBV2	ASSVIGGQALVYNEQF
TRBV29-1	SVGTGLGPGSGNTIY
TRBV11-2	ASSEIRLSNTEAF
TRBV3-1/TRBV3-2	ASSQPKGVQLF
TRBV5-6	ASDEEGTPGNEQF
TRBV25-1	ASSGGRGLEQF
TRBV5-1	ASSFRGQGGNWVETQY
TRBV28	ASSLSGRETQY
TRBV19	ASTLERNPSYGYT
TRBV7-2	ASSPGRETQY
TRBV19	ASSIGLWNTEAF
TRBV6-6	ASSYSRGGGELF
TRBV6-5	ATLDGYNSPLH
TRBV6-1	ASSEQGLYNSPLH
TRBV11-2	ASSTGLADTQY
TRBV5-4	ASSLWAGARYGYT
TRBV7-9	ASSLTDNQPQH